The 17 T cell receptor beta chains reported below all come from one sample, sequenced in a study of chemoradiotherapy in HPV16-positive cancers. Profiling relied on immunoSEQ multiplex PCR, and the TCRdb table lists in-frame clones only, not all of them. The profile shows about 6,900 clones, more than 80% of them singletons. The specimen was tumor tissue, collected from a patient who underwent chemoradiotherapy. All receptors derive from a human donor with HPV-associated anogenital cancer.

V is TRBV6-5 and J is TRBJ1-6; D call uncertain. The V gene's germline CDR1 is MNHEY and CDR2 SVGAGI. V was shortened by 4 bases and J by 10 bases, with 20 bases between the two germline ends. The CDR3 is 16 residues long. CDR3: CASSFDTLWSRSPLHF. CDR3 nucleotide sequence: TGTGCCAGCAGTTTTGATACACTCTGGAGTAGGTCACCCCTCCACTTT.

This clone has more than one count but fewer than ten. The DNA of the CDR3 is TGTGCCAGCAGTTCTCTAGCGGGAGGGGCCTCCTACGAGCAGTACTTC. Residues: CASSSLAGGASYEQYF. The chain joins TRBV28 to TRBJ2-7, with TRBD2 identical over 12 bases. CDR3 length: 16 amino acids. Germline CDR1 is MDHEN and CDR2 is SYDVKM. V lost 4 bases to trimming and J lost 0 bases; unmatched junction nucleotides: 4. The whole variable domain, remainder taken from reference TRBV28 and TRBJ2-7, is DVKVTQSSRYLVKRTGEKVFLECVQDMDHENMFWYRQDPGLGLRLIYFSYDVKMKEKGDIPEGYSVSREKKERFSLILESASTNQTSMYLCASSSLAGGASYEQYFGPGTRLTVT.

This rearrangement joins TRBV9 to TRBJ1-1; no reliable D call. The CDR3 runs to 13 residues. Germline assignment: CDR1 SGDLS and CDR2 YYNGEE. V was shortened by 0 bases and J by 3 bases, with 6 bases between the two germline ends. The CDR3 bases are TGTGCCAGCAGCGTAGAGGTCGACACTGAAGCTTTCTTT. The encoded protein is CASSVEVDTEAFF.

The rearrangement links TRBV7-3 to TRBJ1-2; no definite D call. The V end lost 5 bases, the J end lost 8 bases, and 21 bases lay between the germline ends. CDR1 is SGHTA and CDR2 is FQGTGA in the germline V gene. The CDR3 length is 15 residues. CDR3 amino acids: CASSPEGNAARGYTF. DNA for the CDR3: TGTGCCAGCAGCCCAGAGGGTAACGCGGCGAGGGGCTACACCTTC.

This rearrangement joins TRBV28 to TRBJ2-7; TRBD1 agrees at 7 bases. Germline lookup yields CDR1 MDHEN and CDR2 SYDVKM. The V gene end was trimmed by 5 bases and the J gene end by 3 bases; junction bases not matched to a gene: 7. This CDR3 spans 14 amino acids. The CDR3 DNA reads TGTGCCAGCAGTACAAGCCGGGACAGCTACGAGCAGTACTTC. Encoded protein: CASSTSRDSYEQYF.

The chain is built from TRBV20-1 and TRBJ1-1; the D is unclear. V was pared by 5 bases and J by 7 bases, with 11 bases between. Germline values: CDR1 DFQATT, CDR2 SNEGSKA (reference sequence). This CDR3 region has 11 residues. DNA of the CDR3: TGCAGTGCTTCGGGAGGGAGTGAAGCTTTCTTT. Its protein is CSASGGSEAFF.

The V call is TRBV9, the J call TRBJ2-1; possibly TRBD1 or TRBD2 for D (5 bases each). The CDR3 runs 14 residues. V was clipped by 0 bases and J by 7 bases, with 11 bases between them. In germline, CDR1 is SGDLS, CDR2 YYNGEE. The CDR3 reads CASSVGGARNEQFF. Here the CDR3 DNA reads TGTGCCAGCAGCGTAGGAGGGGCCCGAAATGAGCAGTTCTTC.

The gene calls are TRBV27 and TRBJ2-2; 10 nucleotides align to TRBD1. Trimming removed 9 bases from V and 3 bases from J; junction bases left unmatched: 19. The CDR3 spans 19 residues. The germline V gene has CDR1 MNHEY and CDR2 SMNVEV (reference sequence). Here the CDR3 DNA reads TGTGCCAGTCATCCCTTACGACAGGGGGCACAAGGGTACACCGGGGAGCTGTTTTTT. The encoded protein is CASHPLRQGAQGYTGELFF.

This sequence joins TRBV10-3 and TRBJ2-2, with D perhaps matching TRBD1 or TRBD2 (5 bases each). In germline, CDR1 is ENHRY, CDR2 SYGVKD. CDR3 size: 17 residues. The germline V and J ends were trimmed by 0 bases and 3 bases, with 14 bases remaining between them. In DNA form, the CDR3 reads TGTGCCATCAGTGAGTCCCCGAGGGGAACCCACACCGGGGAGCTGTTTTTT. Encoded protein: CAISESPRGTHTGELFF.

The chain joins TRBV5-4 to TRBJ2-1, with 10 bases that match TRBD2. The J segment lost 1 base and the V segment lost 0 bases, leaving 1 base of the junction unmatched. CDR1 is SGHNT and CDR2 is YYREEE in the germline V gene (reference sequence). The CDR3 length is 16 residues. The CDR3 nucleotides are TGTGCCAGCAGCTTGGCTAGCGGGAGTTCCTACAATGAGCAGTTCTTC. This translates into CASSLASGSSYNEQFF.

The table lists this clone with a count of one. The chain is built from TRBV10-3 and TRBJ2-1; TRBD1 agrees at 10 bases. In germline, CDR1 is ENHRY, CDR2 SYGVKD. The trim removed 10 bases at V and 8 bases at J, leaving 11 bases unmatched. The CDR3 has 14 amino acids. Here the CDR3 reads CATYDRGLIDEQFF. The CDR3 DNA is TGTGCCACCTATGACAGGGGGCTTATCGATGAGCAGTTCTTC.

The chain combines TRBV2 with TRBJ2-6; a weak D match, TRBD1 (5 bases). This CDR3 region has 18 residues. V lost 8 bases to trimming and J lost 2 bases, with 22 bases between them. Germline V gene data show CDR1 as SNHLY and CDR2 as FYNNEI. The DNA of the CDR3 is TGTGCCAGCGCGAATCTTCGGCCAGGGATAGCTGGGGCCAACGTCCTGACTTTC. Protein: CASANLRPGIAGANVLTF.

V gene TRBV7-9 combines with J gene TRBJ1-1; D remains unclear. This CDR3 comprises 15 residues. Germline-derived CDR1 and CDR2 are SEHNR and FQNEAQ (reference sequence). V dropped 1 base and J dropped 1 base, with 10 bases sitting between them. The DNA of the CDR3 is TGTGCCAGCAGCTTAGTTGTAGGGAAGAACACTGAAGCTTTCTTT. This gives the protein CASSLVVGKNTEAFF.

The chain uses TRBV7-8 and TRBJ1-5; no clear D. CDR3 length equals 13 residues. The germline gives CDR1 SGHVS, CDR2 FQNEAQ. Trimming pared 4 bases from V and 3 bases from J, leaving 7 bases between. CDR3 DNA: TGTGCCAGCAGCTATCAATCCAATCAGCCCCAGCATTTT. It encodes CASSYQSNQPQHF. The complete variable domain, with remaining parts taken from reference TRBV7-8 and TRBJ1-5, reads GAGVSQSPRYKVAKRGQDVALRCDPISGHVSLFWYQQALGQGPEFLTYFQNEAQLDKSGLPSDRFFAERPEGSVSTLKIQRTQQEDSAVYLCASSYQSNQPQHFGDGTRLSIL.

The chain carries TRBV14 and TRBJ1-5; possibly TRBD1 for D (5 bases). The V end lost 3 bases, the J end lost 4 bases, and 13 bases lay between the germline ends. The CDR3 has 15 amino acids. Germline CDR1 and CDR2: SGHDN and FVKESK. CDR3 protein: CASSQRRRGNQPQHF. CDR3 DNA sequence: TGTGCCAGCAGCCAGAGGAGGAGGGGTAATCAGCCCCAGCATTTT.

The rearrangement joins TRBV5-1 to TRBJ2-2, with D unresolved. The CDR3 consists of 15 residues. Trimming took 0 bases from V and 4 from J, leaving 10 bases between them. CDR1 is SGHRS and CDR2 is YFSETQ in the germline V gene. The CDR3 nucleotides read TGCGCCAGCAGCTTGGACGTCATGGGCACCGGGGAGCTGTTTTTT. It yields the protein CASSLDVMGTGELFF.

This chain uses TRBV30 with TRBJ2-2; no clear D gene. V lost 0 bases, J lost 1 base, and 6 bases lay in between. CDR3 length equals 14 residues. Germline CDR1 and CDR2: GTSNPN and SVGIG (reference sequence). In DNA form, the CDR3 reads TGTGCCTGGAGTGTGCGACGGAACACCGGGGAGCTGTTTTTT. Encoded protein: CAWSVRRNTGELFF.